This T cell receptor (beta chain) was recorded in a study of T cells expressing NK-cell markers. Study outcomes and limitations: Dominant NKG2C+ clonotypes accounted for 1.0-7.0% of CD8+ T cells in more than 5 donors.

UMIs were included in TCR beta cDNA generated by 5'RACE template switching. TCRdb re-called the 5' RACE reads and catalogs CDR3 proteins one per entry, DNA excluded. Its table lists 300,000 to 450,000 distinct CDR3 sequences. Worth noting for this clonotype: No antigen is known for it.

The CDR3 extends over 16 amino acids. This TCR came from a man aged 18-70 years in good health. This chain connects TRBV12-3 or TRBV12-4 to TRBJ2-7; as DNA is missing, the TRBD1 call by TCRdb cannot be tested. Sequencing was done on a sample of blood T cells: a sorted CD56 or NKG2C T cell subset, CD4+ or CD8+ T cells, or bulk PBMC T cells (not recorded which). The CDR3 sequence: CASSLAALSGGDEQYF.